This is a list of T cell receptor beta chains from one sample in a study of technical replicates of blood from a handful of donors. The protocol was immunoSEQ multiplex PCR, while the TCRdb copy is restricted to in-frame clones and leaves out a portion. The sample lists over 50,000 clones, about 90% occurring once. Sequencing was carried out using PBMCs. The receptors stem from a human donor in good health. Some clones in this sample may be carry-over from other donors' samples. Each CDR3 is given with its conserved first and last residue. D genes are given only for firm matches. Only part of the rows carry a size: once, few, many, or a class if the clone is expanded.

clone_size	v_call	d_call	j_call	cdr3_aa	cdr3_nt
.	TRBV4-3	TRBD2	TRBJ2-7	CASSRTTSENYEQYF	TGCGCCAGCAGCCGAACGACTAGCGAAAACTACGAGCAGTACTTC
.	TRBV7-9	TRBD1	TRBJ1-1	CASSLVTGGEAFF	TGTGCCAGCAGCTTAGTGACAGGGGGTGAAGCTTTCTTT
.	TRBV9	.	TRBJ2-2	CASSPQGSWTTGELFF	TGTGCCAGCAGCCCCCAGGGGAGTTGGACCACCGGGGAGCTGTTTTTT
.	TRBV9	TRBD2	TRBJ2-3	CASSVHSSGRAEFADTQYF	TGTGCCAGCAGCGTACATTCTAGCGGGAGGGCCGAGTTCGCAGATACGCAGTATTTT
.	TRBV2	.	TRBJ2-3	CASSGRASSTDTQYF	TGTGCCAGCAGTGGCAGGGCTTCTAGCACAGATACGCAGTATTTT
.	TRBV4-2	TRBD1	TRBJ2-7	CASSQELGQGYEQYF	TGTGCCAGCAGCCAAGAATTGGGACAGGGCTACGAGCAGTACTTC
.	TRBV29-1	TRBD2	TRBJ2-5	CSVDGTSGQETQYF	TGCAGCGTGGACGGGACTAGCGGGCAAGAGACCCAGTACTTC
once	TRBV5-6	TRBD2	TRBJ2-7	CASSRRTEREQSSYEQYF	TGTGCCAGCAGCCGGCGGACCGAGCGGGAACAAAGTTCCTACGAGCAGTACTTC
.	TRBV7-8	.	TRBJ1-3	CASSLTGAGGNTIYF	TGTGCCAGCAGCCTTACAGGAGCAGGGGGAAACACCATATATTTT
.	TRBV7-2	.	TRBJ2-1	CASSPTRLNNEQFF	TGTGCCAGCAGCCCGACCCGACTGAACAATGAGCAGTTCTTC
.	TRBV18	.	TRBJ1-5	CASSPSGSDNQPQHF	TGTGCCAGCTCACCATCAGGGTCGGACAATCAGCCCCAGCATTTT
.	TRBV6-1	TRBD1	TRBJ2-1	CASSADRGLYNEQFF	TGTGCCAGCAGTGCCGACAGGGGGCTTTACAATGAGCAGTTCTTC
.	TRBV15	.	TRBJ2-1	CATSRELRYNEQFF	TGTGCCACCAGCAGAGAACTACGGTACAATGAGCAGTTCTTC
few	TRBV4-2	.	TRBJ2-2	CASSRLAQNTGELFF	TGTGCCAGCAGCCGACTGGCTCAGAACACCGGGGAGCTGTTTTTT
.	TRBV6-6	.	TRBJ2-4	CASSTRTGGQNIQYF	TGTGCCAGCAGTACTAGGACCGGGGGTCAGAACATTCAGTACTTC
.	TRBV6-4	.	TRBJ2-2	CASSQLGWGPNTGELFF	TGTGCCAGCAGCCAACTGGGATGGGGGCCGAACACCGGGGAGCTGTTTTTT
.	TRBV19	.	TRBJ2-5	CASSIGGGLETQYF	TGTGCCAGTAGTATAGGGGGGGGCCTGGAGACCCAGTACTTC
once	TRBV2	TRBD2	TRBJ2-2	CASRRTSGEAGELFF	TGTGCCAGCAGAAGGACTAGCGGGGAAGCCGGGGAGCTGTTTTTT
.	TRBV5-3	TRBD2	TRBJ2-2	CARSLPGLAVTGELFF	TGTGCCAGAAGCCTACCGGGACTAGCGGTCACCGGGGAGCTGTTTTTT
once	TRBV29-1	TRBD1	TRBJ2-5	CSVEGQGATKDF	TGCAGCGTTGAAGGACAGGGGGCCACCAAAGACTTC
few	TRBV7-2	TRBD1	TRBJ1-5	CASSQDRGNQPQHF	TGTGCCAGCAGTCAGGACAGGGGCAATCAGCCCCAGCATTTT
.	TRBV7-8	TRBD1	TRBJ2-7	CASSPPERDRGSYEQYF	TGTGCCAGCAGCCCCCCCGAGAGGGACAGGGGGTCCTACGAGCAGTACTTC
.	TRBV10-3	.	TRBJ1-1	CAITPDRLNTEAFF	TGTGCCATCACCCCGGACAGACTGAACACTGAAGCTTTCTTT
.	TRBV18	.	TRBJ1-1	CASSSDIMNTEAFF	TGTGCCAGCTCCTCGGACATCATGAACACTGAAGCTTTCTTT
once	TRBV18	.	TRBJ1-1	CASSPDSENTEAFF	TGTGCCAGCTCACCGGACAGCGAAAACACTGAAGCTTTCTTT
.	TRBV11-2	.	TRBJ2-7	CASSSDSSYEQYF	TGTGCCAGCAGTTCGGACAGTAGCTACGAGCAGTACTTC
.	TRBV27	TRBD1	TRBJ2-2	CASSQTGLTGELFF	TGTGCCAGCAGTCAGACAGGGTTAACCGGGGAGCTGTTTTTT
.	TRBV5-4	.	TRBJ2-1	CASSLGNSYNEQFF	TGTGCCAGCAGCTTGGGTAACTCCTACAATGAGCAGTTCTTC
few	TRBV2	.	TRBJ1-2	CASSARVWGYTF	TGTGCCAGCAGTGCGAGGGTCTGGGGCTACACCTTC
.	TRBV9	.	TRBJ2-5	CASSVGVGGKGETQYF	TGTGCCAGCAGCGTAGGGGTTGGGGGGAAGGGAGAGACCCAGTACTTC